This record covers a single T cell receptor (beta chain). Its antigen is unknown. The data were produced by immunoSEQ multiplex PCR, yet TCRdb's version contains in-frame clones alone and is incomplete. The table lists 100,000 to 130,000 clones, under 95% of them singletons. This sample stems from a study of T cell responses to AZD1222 COVID-19 vaccine. Across the study: Both about-4-week and about-12-week second-dose recipients were combined.

Study findings and constraints: Reportedly, close to half of spike-specific TCRs are directed against unmutated variant regions. Only a handful of AZD1222 recipients tested seropositive at baseline. No day 14 peak samples; only post-peak repertoires were characterized.

Trimming stripped 5 bases from V and 7 bases from J, with 12 bases between. The CDR3 has 12 residues. Germline CDR1 SGHNT, CDR2 YENEEA. V and J are TRBV11-3 and TRBJ2-7; either TRBD1 or TRBD2 may fit D (5 bases each). This clonotype was sampled from an adult in good health. The source was peripheral blood, collected on day 0 of AZD1222 vaccination. CDR3 residues: CASSRLEGEQYF. The CDR3 nucleotides are TGTGCCAGCAGCCGCCTAGAGGGGGAGCAGTACTTC.